This passage covers 30 T cell receptor beta chains from one sample sequenced in a study of blood T cell repertoires in COVID-19. Profiled with immunoSEQ multiplex PCR; TCRdb holds only in-frame clones, not every one. The data hold more than 200,000 clones, with around 80% observed a single time. Sequenced: peripheral blood. The receptors derive from a woman between 35 and 50 years old who had recovered from COVID-19.

The V gene is TRBV6-5, the J gene TRBJ1-6; 10 nucleotides line up with TRBD1. CDR1 is MNHEY, CDR2 SVGAGI, per germline. The CDR3 loop spans 14 amino acids. Losses at the gene ends were 9 bases for V and 9 bases for J; bases not matched to a gene: 8. CDR3 in DNA: TGTGCCAGTGTGGGACAGGGGAATGGTTCACCCCTCCACTTT. Its translation: CASVGQGNGSPLHF.

The rearrangement uses TRBV3-1 (or the pseudogene TRBV3-2) and TRBJ1-2; D ambiguous. The V gene's germline CDR1 is LGHDT and CDR2 YNNKEL (reference sequence). This CDR3 has 13 amino acids. V lost 5 bases to trimming and J lost 1 base, with 8 bases between them. This CDR3 reads CASSGPINYGYTF. CDR3 bases: TGTGCCAGCAGCGGCCCAATTAACTATGGCTACACCTTC.

The J gene is TRBJ2-7, the V gene TRBV3-1 (or the pseudogene TRBV3-2); D is perhaps TRBD1 (6 bases). V was clipped by 4 bases and J by 4 bases, with 14 bases between them. Per the germline V gene, CDR1 is LGHDT and CDR2 is YNNKEL (reference sequence). The length of the CDR3 is 14 residues. The CDR3 protein is CASSPQQGRYEQYF. For the CDR3, the DNA is TGTGCCAGCAGCCCGCAACAGGGTAGGTACGAGCAGTACTTC.

The CDR3 reads CASSLISRDTGELFF. The CDR3 DNA reads TGTGCCAGCTCACTAATTTCCAGGGACACCGGGGAGCTGTTTTTT. The rearrangement joins TRBV18 to TRBJ2-2; maybe TRBD1 (5 bases). CDR1 and CDR2 from the germline V gene are KGHSH and LQKENI. The CDR3 extends over 15 amino acids. Deletions cut 4 bases from V and 3 bases from J, with 12 bases between.

The V call is TRBV10-3, the J call TRBJ1-1, with D maybe TRBD1 (6 bases). The ends were cut back, 11 bases at V and 3 bases at J, with 13 bases in the middle. This CDR3 spans 12 amino acids. Germline assignment: CDR1 ENHRY and CDR2 SYGVKD. The DNA of the CDR3 is TGTGCCGCCGCACAGGGAGACACTGAAGCTTTCTTT. This codes for CAAAQGDTEAFF.

The rearrangement links TRBV4-3 to TRBJ2-1, with D possibly being TRBD2 (5 bases). V was cut by 8 bases and J by 6 bases, with 14 bases left in between. Germline V gene sequence: CDR1 LGHNA, CDR2 YSLEER. CDR3 length: 13 amino acids. CDR3 nucleotides: TGCGCCAGCCGTCGCTCCGGGGTCAATGAGCAGTTCTTC. It yields the protein CASRRSGVNEQFF.

This rearrangement joins TRBV14 to TRBJ2-6; possibly TRBD1 for D (6 bases). The germline V gene encodes CDR1 SGHDN and CDR2 FVKESK. This CDR3 spans 15 amino acids. Trimming removed 4 bases from V and 3 bases from J, with 10 bases in between. DNA of the CDR3: TGTGCCAGCAGCCCCTGGGGGCTTGGGGCCAACGTCCTGACTTTC. Its translation is CASSPWGLGANVLTF.

This chain connects TRBV7-2 to TRBJ2-5; 7 bases fit TRBD1. The V gene's germline CDR1 is SGHTA and CDR2 FQGNSA. Trimming at V came to 3 bases and at J to 5 bases, leaving 9 bases not matched to a gene. The CDR3 sequence is 15 residues long. The DNA for the CDR3 is TGTGCCAGCAGCTTCGGGTACAGGGGAGTTGAGACCCAGTACTTC. It translates to CASSFGYRGVETQYF. Complete variable domain (other parts from reference TRBV7-2 and TRBJ2-5): GAGVSQSPSNKVTEKGKDVELRCDPISGHTALYWYRQSLGQGLEFLIYFQGNSAPDKSGLPSDRFSAERTGGSVSTLTIQRTQQEDSAVYLCASSFGYRGVETQYFGPGTRLLVL.

The V and J genes are TRBV13 and TRBJ1-1; the D is unclear. The germline V gene encodes CDR1 PRHDT and CDR2 FYEKMQ (reference sequence). The length of the CDR3 is 15 residues. The V gene lost 7 bases and the J gene lost 1 base, with 16 bases spanning the gap. This CDR3 reads CASTSTGEGNTEAFF. The DNA of the CDR3 is TGTGCCAGCACGAGTACCGGGGAGGGGAACACTGAAGCTTTCTTT.

The gene calls are TRBV7-2 and TRBJ1-1, with TRBD1 identical over 8 bases. The CDR3 has 12 residues. V lost 5 bases, J lost 10 bases, and 6 bases stayed unmatched. CDR1 SGHTA and CDR2 FQGNSA come from the germline V gene. For the CDR3, the DNA is TGTGCCAGCAGCCGCGGGACAGGCATAGCTTTCTTT. Translated: CASSRGTGIAFF.

V gene TRBV2 combines with J gene TRBJ2-2; a weak D match, TRBD2 (5 bases). V lost 4 bases and J lost 5, with 17 bases in between. The CDR3 is 16 amino acids. Germline CDR1 is SNHLY and CDR2 is FYNNEI. The CDR3 loop is CASSATGSPGTGELFF. The CDR3 DNA is TGTGCCAGCAGTGCGACGGGGAGTCCAGGAACCGGGGAGCTGTTTTTT.

This chain connects TRBV7-2 to TRBJ2-3, with TRBD2 matching 7 bases. Per the germline V gene, CDR1 is SGHTA and CDR2 is FQGNSA. Trimming cost V 6 bases and J 6 bases; bases outside gene matches: 9. The CDR3 has 14 residues. The CDR3 is CASSTGTMADTQYF. The CDR3 region has the DNA TGTGCCAGCAGTACCGGGACTATGGCGGATACGCAGTATTTT.

This chain uses TRBV24-1 with TRBJ2-4, with a weak D call TRBD2 (6 bases). The ends were cut back, 4 bases at V and 10 bases at J, with 10 bases in the middle. The germline V gene encodes CDR1 KGHDR and CDR2 SFDVKD. The CDR3 sequence is 12 residues long. The CDR3 loop reads CATSETGTIQYF. In DNA form, the CDR3 reads TGTGCCACCAGTGAGACCGGGACTATTCAGTACTTC.

In its sample, this clone was seen once. The chain has TRBV6-2 or TRBV6-3 and TRBJ2-7; D gene unclear. Trimming removed 2 bases at V and 0 bases at J, with 11 bases between. The CDR3 spans 15 residues. CDR1 is MNHEY, CDR2 SVGEGT, per germline. CDR3 DNA sequence: TGTGCCAGCAGTTACGGTCAGGCCTTCTCCTACGAGCAGTACTTC. This encodes CASSYGQAFSYEQYF.

The V and J genes are TRBV19 and TRBJ2-3; D is ambiguous. There are 13 residues in the CDR3. The germline V gene encodes CDR1 LNHDA and CDR2 SQIVND (reference sequence). Trimming took off 10 bases at V and 2 bases at J, with 13 bases between the two ends. CDR3 loop: CATLPPNTDTQYF. For the CDR3, the DNA is TGTGCCACATTGCCCCCTAACACAGATACGCAGTATTTT.

The chain couples TRBV6-6 to TRBJ1-2; D call uncertain. This CDR3 is 13 amino acids long. Germline CDR1 MNHNY, CDR2 SVGAGI (reference sequence). Between the trimmed V and J ends, which lost 5 bases and 3 bases, there was a span of 10 bases. CDR3 region: CASSPSEDYGYTF. The CDR3 DNA follows: TGTGCCAGCAGTCCCTCAGAAGACTATGGCTACACCTTC.

The chain is built from TRBV3-1 (or the pseudogene TRBV3-2) and TRBJ2-5, with D possibly TRBD2 on 5 matching bases. The CDR3 contains 15 residues. Per the germline V gene, CDR1 is LGHDT and CDR2 is YNNKEL (reference sequence). The V end was cut by 3 bases, the J end by 4 bases, with 15 bases between. The CDR3 loop is CASSHAAAGRETQYF. In nucleotides, the CDR3 is TGTGCCAGCAGCCATGCAGCGGCGGGTCGAGAGACCCAGTACTTC.

The V call is TRBV5-6, the J call TRBJ1-1, with D perhaps TRBD1 (6 bases). This CDR3 has 14 amino acids. The ends were cut back, 4 bases at V and 5 bases at J, with 15 bases in the middle. Germline CDR1 and CDR2: SGHDT and YYEEEE. The CDR3 DNA is TGTGCCAGCAGCCCAAGACAGGAAGTAACTGAAGCTTTCTTT. This codes for CASSPRQEVTEAFF.

The genes are TRBV30 and TRBJ2-1; 7 positions match TRBD1. V gave up 3 bases and J gave up 4 bases; unmatched junction bases: 15. The CDR3 consists of 17 residues. From germline, CDR1 is GTSNPN and CDR2 SVGIG (reference sequence). The CDR3 spells CAWSQLTTGRPYNEQFF. The DNA for the CDR3 is TGTGCCTGGAGCCAATTAACGACAGGGAGACCGTACAATGAGCAGTTCTTC.

This chain uses TRBV7-2 with TRBJ1-1; the D is unclear. The CDR3 totals 15 residues. V dropped 2 bases and J dropped 5 bases, with 15 bases sitting between them. The germline CDR1 and CDR2 sequences are SGHTA and FQGNSA. The CDR3 spells CASSLFGGWRTEAFF. CDR3 coding DNA: TGTGCCAGCAGCTTATTTGGCGGGTGGAGGACTGAAGCTTTCTTT.

The chain recombines TRBV27 with TRBJ1-6; D is undetermined. The V end was cut by 8 bases, the J end by 6 bases, with 14 bases between. The V gene's germline CDR1 is MNHEY and CDR2 SMNVEV (reference sequence). The CDR3 loop spans 14 amino acids. CDR3 in DNA: TGTGCCAGCGAGACAAATTCTCCTAATTCACCCCTCCACTTT. Translation: CASETNSPNSPLHF.

The J gene is TRBJ2-2, the V gene TRBV5-1; TRBD1 agrees at 7 bases. The CDR3 has 15 amino acids. V was pared by 5 bases and J by 0 bases, with 4 bases of the junction left unmatched. CDR1 and CDR2 from the germline V gene are SGHRS and YFSETQ. The CDR3 DNA follows: TGCGCCAGCAGGATCGGGACAGCGAACACCGGGGAGCTGTTTTTT. Encoded protein: CASRIGTANTGELFF.

The chain links TRBV6-5 to TRBJ2-7, with D possibly TRBD1 on 5 matching bases. The germline CDR1 and CDR2 sequences are MNHEY and SVGAGI. Trimming took off 0 bases at V and 3 bases at J, with 12 bases between the two ends. The CDR3 covers 15 residues. CDR3 coding DNA: TGTGCCAGCAGTTACTCTCCCGTCAGGGACTACGAGCAGTACTTC. Protein: CASSYSPVRDYEQYF.

This sequence joins TRBV7-2 and TRBJ1-6; TRBD1 is a possible D gene (5 bases). This CDR3 is 17 amino acids long. V was trimmed by 2 bases and J by 5 bases, leaving 16 bases between them. Germline V gene sequence: CDR1 SGHTA, CDR2 FQGNSA. The CDR3 spells CASSLWTDRINNSPLHF. The CDR3 region has the DNA TGTGCCAGCAGCTTATGGACCGACAGAATAAATAATTCACCCCTCCACTTT. Supplemented by reference TRBV7-2 and TRBJ1-6, the full variable domain reads GAGVSQSPSNKVTEKGKDVELRCDPISGHTALYWYRQSLGQGLEFLIYFQGNSAPDKSGLPSDRFSAERTGGSVSTLTIQRTQQEDSAVYLCASSLWTDRINNSPLHFGNGTRLTVT.

This rearrangement joins TRBV6-5 to TRBJ2-7, with D possibly matching TRBD1 (5 bases). The CDR3 length is 12 residues. With 4 bases removed from V and 2 bases from J, the gap between germline ends came to 6 bases. Per the germline V gene, CDR1 is MNHEY and CDR2 is SVGAGI. The CDR3 reads CASSSDTYEQYF. The CDR3 bases are TGTGCCAGCAGTTCGGACACCTACGAGCAGTACTTC.

Regarding this clone: The identical CDR3 is also encoded by other nucleotide sequences in the sample. V usage is TRBV18 and J usage is TRBJ2-7; D remains unclear. CDR3 length: 14 amino acids. V dropped 2 bases and J dropped 0 bases, with 8 bases sitting between them. Germline CDR1 reads KGHSH; CDR2 reads LQKENI. CDR3 sequence: CASSPDSSSYEQYF. In DNA, the CDR3 is TGTGCCAGCTCACCAGACTCGTCCTCCTACGAGCAGTACTTC.

This chain joins TRBV28 and TRBJ1-2, with 8 bases matching TRBD1. From germline, CDR1 is MDHEN and CDR2 SYDVKM. The CDR3 has 13 residues. Trimming removed 5 bases from V and 4 bases from J; junction bases left unmatched: 3. CDR3 DNA sequence: TGTGCCAGCAGTGACAGGGGTACCTATGGCTACACCTTC. Protein product: CASSDRGTYGYTF.

The chain is built from TRBV6-6 and TRBJ2-7, with D unresolved. Germline lookup yields CDR1 MNHNY and CDR2 SVGAGI (reference sequence). V was cut by 7 bases and J by 1 base, with 8 bases left in between. The CDR3 totals 12 residues. The chain's CDR3 is CASTRSSYEQYF. CDR3 bases: TGTGCCAGCACCCGCAGTTCCTACGAGCAGTACTTC.

This clone was seen more than once but under ten times. The V call is TRBV3-1 (or the pseudogene TRBV3-2), the J call TRBJ1-2, with D perhaps matching TRBD1 (5 bases). This CDR3 is 13 amino acids long. The V gene's germline CDR1 is LGHDT and CDR2 YNNKEL (reference sequence). The V end was cut by 4 bases, the J end by 4 bases, with 10 bases between. The CDR3 region has the DNA TGTGCCAGCAGCCTCGACAGCAGCTATGGCTACACCTTC. Amino acid sequence: CASSLDSSYGYTF.

The CDR3 DNA sequence: TGTGCCACCAGCAGATCAAAAAGGGACAGGGGCAATGAGCAGTTCTTC. Its protein is CATSRSKRDRGNEQFF. The chain uses TRBV15 and TRBJ2-1; 10 nucleotides match TRBD1. The junction had 7 bases not matched to a gene; V was cut back by 2 bases and J by 6 bases. Germline CDR1 is LNHNV and CDR2 is YYDKDF (reference sequence). This CDR3 has 16 amino acids.